This T cell receptor (beta chain) comes out of a study of T cells in narcolepsy. Findings of the study overall: Blood of same and different patients, but not healthy controls, reportedly held recurring autoreactive clonotypes.

In the case of this clone: Antigen specificity is unknown.

Profiling relied on immunoSEQ multiplex PCR, and the TCRdb table lists in-frame clones only, not all of them. The sample yields just over 40,000 clones, about 91% seen once. The J segment lost 6 bases and the V segment lost 5 bases, leaving 7 bases of the junction unmatched. Germline assignment: CDR1 SGHTA and CDR2 FQGTGA. The CDR3 is made up of 16 amino acids. The receptor was isolated from a human donor with narcolepsy. The genes are TRBV7-3 and TRBJ2-1; 13 nucleotides agree with TRBD2. Sample: CD45RA- memory CD4+ T cells from PBMCs. The CDR3, as DNA: TGTGCCAGCAGCGCAGGGACTAGCGGGACCCGCAATGAGCAGTTCTTC. It translates to CASSAGTSGTRNEQFF. Full variable domain (rest looked up from reference TRBV7-3 and TRBJ2-1): GAGVSQTPSNKVTEKGKYVELRCDPISGHTALYWYRQSLGQGPEFLIYFQGTGAADDSGLPNDRFFAVRPEGSVSTLKIQRTERGDSAVYLCASSAGTSGTRNEQFFGPGTRLTVL.